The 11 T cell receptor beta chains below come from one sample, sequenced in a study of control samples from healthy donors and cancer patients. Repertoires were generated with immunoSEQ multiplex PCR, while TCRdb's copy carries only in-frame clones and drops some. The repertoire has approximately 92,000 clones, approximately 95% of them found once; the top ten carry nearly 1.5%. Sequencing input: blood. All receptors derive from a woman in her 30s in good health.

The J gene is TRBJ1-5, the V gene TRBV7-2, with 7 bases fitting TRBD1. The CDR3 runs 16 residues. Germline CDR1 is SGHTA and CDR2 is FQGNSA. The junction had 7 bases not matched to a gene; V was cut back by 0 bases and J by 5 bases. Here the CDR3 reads CASSLATGQVHQPQHF. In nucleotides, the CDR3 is TGTGCCAGCAGCTTAGCGACAGGGCAAGTACATCAGCCCCAGCATTTT.

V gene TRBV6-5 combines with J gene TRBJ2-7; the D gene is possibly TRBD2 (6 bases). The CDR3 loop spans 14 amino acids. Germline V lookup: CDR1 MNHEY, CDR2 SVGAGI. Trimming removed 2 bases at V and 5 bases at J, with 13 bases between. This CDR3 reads CASSYSGGFDEQYF. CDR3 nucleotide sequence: TGTGCCAGCAGTTACAGTGGGGGGTTCGACGAGCAGTACTTC.

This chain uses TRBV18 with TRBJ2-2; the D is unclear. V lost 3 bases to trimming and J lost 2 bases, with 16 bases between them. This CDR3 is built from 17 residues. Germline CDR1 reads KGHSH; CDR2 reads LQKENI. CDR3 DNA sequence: TGTGCCAGCTCACCGGACCCCGAGGCGAGAAACACCGGGGAGCTGTTTTTT. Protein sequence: CASSPDPEARNTGELFF.

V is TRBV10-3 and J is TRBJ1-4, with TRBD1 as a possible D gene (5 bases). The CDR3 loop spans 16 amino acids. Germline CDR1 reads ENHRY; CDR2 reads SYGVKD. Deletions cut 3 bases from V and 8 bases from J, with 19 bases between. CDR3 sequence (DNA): TGTGCCATCAGTGACCCAGCGGGGCCTTCGAGGGAAAAACTGTTTTTT. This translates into CAISDPAGPSREKLFF.

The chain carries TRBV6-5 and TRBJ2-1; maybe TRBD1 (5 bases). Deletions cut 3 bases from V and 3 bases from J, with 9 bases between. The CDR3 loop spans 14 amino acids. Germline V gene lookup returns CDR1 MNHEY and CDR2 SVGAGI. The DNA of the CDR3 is TGTGCCAGCAGTTATACAGGTGGCTACAATGAGCAGTTCTTC. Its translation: CASSYTGGYNEQFF.

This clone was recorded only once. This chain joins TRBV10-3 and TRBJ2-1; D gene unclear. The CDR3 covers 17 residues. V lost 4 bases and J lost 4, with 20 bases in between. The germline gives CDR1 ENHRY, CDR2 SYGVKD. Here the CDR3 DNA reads TGTGCCATCAGTGTTACTTCGGCGGCGGTTGCTTACAATGAGCAGTTCTTC. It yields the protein CAISVTSAAVAYNEQFF.

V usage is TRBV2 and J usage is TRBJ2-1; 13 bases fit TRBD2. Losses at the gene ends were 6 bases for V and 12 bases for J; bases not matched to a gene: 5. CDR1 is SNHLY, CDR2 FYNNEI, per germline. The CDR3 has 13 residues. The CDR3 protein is CASRLAGGRGQFF. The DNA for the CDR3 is TGTGCCAGCAGACTAGCGGGGGGGCGGGGGCAGTTCTTC. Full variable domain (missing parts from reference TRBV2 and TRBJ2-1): EPEVTQTPSHQVTQMGQEVILRCVPISNHLYFYWYRQILGQKVEFLVSFYNNEISEKSEIFDDQFSVERPDGSNFTLKIRSTKLEDSAMYFCASRLAGGRGQFFGPGTRLTVL.

The CDR3 loop reads CASSATSGRASETQYF. Here the CDR3 DNA reads TGTGCCAGCAGTGCTACTAGCGGGAGGGCTTCGGAGACCCAGTACTTC. The rearrangement uses TRBV6-1 and TRBJ2-5, with TRBD2 identical over 13 bases. In germline, CDR1 is MNHNS, CDR2 SASEGT. There are 16 residues in the CDR3. The V segment lost 4 bases and the J segment 5 bases; nucleotides outside the gene matches: 7.

DNA for the CDR3: TGTGCCAGCAGGTCGGGACTGGTGAACACTGAAGCTTTCTTT. Protein sequence: CASRSGLVNTEAFF. The chain recombines TRBV5-5 with TRBJ1-1, with D maybe TRBD1 (5 bases). This CDR3 comprises 14 residues. The V end lost 5 bases, the J end lost 0 bases, and 11 bases lay between the germline ends. The V gene's germline CDR1 is SGHKS and CDR2 YYEKEE (reference sequence).

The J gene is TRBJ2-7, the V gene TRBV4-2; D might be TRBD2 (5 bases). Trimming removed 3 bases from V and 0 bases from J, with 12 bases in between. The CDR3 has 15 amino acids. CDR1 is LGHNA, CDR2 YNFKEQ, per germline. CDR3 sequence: CASSQEPTSSYEQYF. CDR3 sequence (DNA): TGTGCCAGCAGCCAGGAACCTACTAGCTCCTACGAGCAGTACTTC.

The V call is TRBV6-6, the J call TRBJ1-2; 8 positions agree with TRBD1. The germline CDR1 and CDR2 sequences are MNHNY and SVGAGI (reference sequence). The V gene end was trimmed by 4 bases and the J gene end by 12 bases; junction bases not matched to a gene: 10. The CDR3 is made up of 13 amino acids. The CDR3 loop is CASSLRTGLSDTF. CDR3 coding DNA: TGTGCCAGCAGTTTAAGGACAGGGCTTAGCGACACCTTC.